This entry lists 11 T cell receptor beta chains sequenced from one sample in a study of regulatory T cells in long-lasting Graves disease. Construction of TCR beta libraries relied on iRepertoire HTBI primers and on Arm-PCR targeting CDR3 regions. TCRdb reprocessed the multiplex PCR reads via MiXCR and lists one record per CDR3 protein. The sample shows some 560,000 distinct CDR3 sequences, 15% to 20% of them seen only once. Time point given: newly diagnosed GD, antithyroid drugs for less than 3 months. The TCR library was made from RNA that had been extracted from PBMCs in TRIzol. The sample was also reused in another study, on T cells in Graves' hyperthyroidism and ophthalmopathy.

The input for sequencing was peripheral blood mononuclear cells (PBMCs), taken at new diagnosis, from a patient treated with antithyroid drugs. These receptors were obtained from a middle-aged woman with Graves disease.

This clonotype was detected ten times or more. The V gene is TRBV30, the J gene TRBJ1-6, with TRBD1 identical over 9 bases. J lost 10 bases, V lost 3 bases, and 4 bases had no gene match. The CDR3 extends over 13 amino acids. Germline lookup yields CDR1 GTSNPN and CDR2 SVGIG (reference sequence). The DNA of the CDR3 is TGTGCCTGGAGCGGACAGGGGAACTCACCCCTCCACTTT. Protein sequence: CAWSGQGNSPLHF. The full variable domain, rest sourced from reference TRBV30 and TRBJ1-6, is SQTIHQWPATLVQPVGSPLSLECTVEGTSNPNLYWYRQAAGRGLQLLFYSVGIGQISSEVPQNLSASRPQDRQFILSSKKLLLSDSGFYLCAWSGQGNSPLHFGNGTRLTVT.

This clonotype was recorded a few times. The V gene is TRBV20-1, the J gene TRBJ1-2, with D possibly being TRBD1 (5 bases). The germline V gene has CDR1 DFQATT and CDR2 SNEGSKA (reference sequence). Trimming removed 3 bases at V and 7 bases at J, with 15 bases between. This CDR3 spans 13 amino acids. The CDR3 bases are TGCAGTGCTAGCGAGGGGCGTTGGGGTGGCTACACCTTC. This encodes CSASEGRWGGYTF.

The chain joins TRBV7-8 to TRBJ1-5; D is perhaps TRBD1 (5 bases). The CDR3 extends over 15 amino acids. CDR1 is SGHVS and CDR2 is FQNEAQ in the germline V gene. Between the trimmed V and J ends, which lost 0 bases and 5 bases, there was a span of 11 bases. The CDR3, as DNA: TGTGCCAGCAGCTTAGCCGGGAGGGGAGATCAGCCCCAGCATTTT. It encodes CASSLAGRGDQPQHF.

Only a few counts were recorded for this clonotype. V usage is TRBV10-2 and J usage is TRBJ1-5; 9 bases agree with TRBD1. Germline CDR1 is WSHSY and CDR2 is SAAADI. With 4 bases clipped from V and 7 bases from J, the junction kept 5 bases outside the gene matches. The CDR3 length is 14 residues. CDR3 DNA sequence: TGCGCCAGCAGTGGGGGGACAGGGTGGCAGCCCCAGCATTTT. This encodes CASSGGTGWQPQHF.

This clonotype was counted between two and nine times. The genes are TRBV2 and TRBJ2-3, with 8 nucleotides matching TRBD2. The CDR3 spans 18 residues. Germline V gene data show CDR1 as SNHLY and CDR2 as FYNNEI. The ends lost 5 bases at V and 1 base at J; junction bases unmatched: 14. For the CDR3, the DNA is TGTGCCAGCAGTTCTCCCATTAGCGGGATGGTGGGCACAGATACGCAGTATTTT. Its translation: CASSSPISGMVGTDTQYF.

The chain uses TRBV20-1 and TRBJ2-7; tentatively, D is TRBD2 (6 bases). The CDR3 length is 14 residues. Trimming took 8 bases from V and 2 from J, leaving 19 bases between them. Germline V lookup: CDR1 DFQATT, CDR2 SNEGSKA (reference sequence). The CDR3 loop is CSCSPLAYAYEQYF. CDR3 bases: TGCAGTTGCTCCCCCCTAGCGTACGCCTACGAGCAGTACTTC.

The count of this clonotype is one. The V and J genes are TRBV27 and TRBJ2-1; either TRBD1 or TRBD2 may supply D (5 bases each). Trimming removed 6 bases at V and 5 bases at J, with 14 bases between. Germline CDR1 MNHEY, CDR2 SMNVEV (reference sequence). The length of the CDR3 is 14 residues. The CDR3: CASRLGLANNEQFF. The CDR3 region has the DNA TGTGCCAGCAGGTTGGGGCTAGCCAACAATGAGCAGTTCTTC.

This clonotype was recorded many times. The rearrangement links TRBV7-9 to TRBJ2-3; D is unresolved. Trimming removed 2 bases from V and 5 bases from J, with 8 bases in between. CDR1 is SEHNR and CDR2 is FQNEAQ in the germline V gene (reference sequence). The CDR3 sequence is 13 residues long. CDR3 loop: CASSLIPGDTQYF. CDR3 nucleotides: TGTGCCAGCAGCTTAATTCCCGGAGATACGCAGTATTTT.

This clonotype was observed many times. This chain uses TRBV12-3 or TRBV12-4 with TRBJ1-4; the match to TRBD1 covers 7 bases. V trimming: 8 bases; J trimming: 6 bases; junction bases outside the gene matches: 12. CDR3 length: 15 amino acids. CDR3 protein: CASRALRTGDEKLFF. The DNA for the CDR3 is TGTGCCAGCCGAGCACTCCGGACAGGCGATGAAAAACTGTTTTTT.

This chain uses TRBV3-1 with TRBJ1-2, with D possibly being TRBD1 (5 bases). This CDR3 region has 15 residues. Trimming took 0 bases from V and 5 from J, leaving 13 bases between them. Germline V lookup: CDR1 LGHDT, CDR2 YNNKEL (reference sequence). DNA for the CDR3: TGTGCCAGCAGCCAAGATAGAGGGACGGATTATGGCTACACCTTC. It encodes CASSQDRGTDYGYTF.

This clonotype was seen ten or more times. The chain combines TRBV3-1 with TRBJ1-2; D remains unclear. This CDR3 comprises 15 residues. V lost 1 base, J lost 7 bases, and 16 bases lay in between. Germline values: CDR1 LGHDT, CDR2 YNNKEL (reference sequence). The CDR3 spells CASSQVGAQLAGYTF. The CDR3 coding sequence is TGTGCCAGCAGCCAAGTAGGAGCTCAGCTCGCTGGCTACACCTTC. Filled out from reference TRBV3-1 and TRBJ1-2, the complete variable domain reads DTAVSQTPKYLVTQMGNDKSIKCEQNLGHDTMYWYKQDSKKFLKIMFSYNNKELIINETVPNRFSPKSPDKAHLNLHINSLELGDSAVYFCASSQVGAQLAGYTFGSGTRLTVV.